These 14 T cell receptor beta chains originate from one sample sequenced in a study of blood T cell repertoires in COVID-19. Assay used: immunoSEQ multiplex PCR; TCRdb lists only in-frame clones, some missing. The profile shows more than 350,000 clones, nearly 90% of them singletons. Sequenced: PBMCs or T cells enriched from blood (not recorded which). Receptors were obtained from a young woman who had been exposed to COVID-19.

V usage is TRBV4-2 and J usage is TRBJ2-1; TRBD2 matches at 10 bases. Germline lookup yields CDR1 LGHNA and CDR2 YNFKEQ. The CDR3 runs to 16 residues. Trimming took 1 base from V and 5 from J; bases not matched to a gene: 5. The CDR3 is CASSQVNSGGDNEQFF. The CDR3 region has the DNA TGTGCCAGCAGCCAAGTTAACAGCGGGGGGGACAATGAGCAGTTCTTC.

This chain uses TRBV6-5 with TRBJ2-7; 12 nucleotides match TRBD2. The CDR3 contains 14 residues. From germline, CDR1 is MNHEY and CDR2 SVGAGI. Trimming cost V 7 bases and J 4 bases; bases outside gene matches: 5. This CDR3 reads CASTSGRAGYEQYF. In DNA form, the CDR3 reads TGTGCCAGCACTAGCGGGAGGGCAGGATACGAGCAGTACTTC.

V and J are TRBV3-1 (or the pseudogene TRBV3-2) and TRBJ2-1; 8 bases fit TRBD2. The germline CDR1 and CDR2 sequences are LGHDT and YNNKEL (reference sequence). Losses at the gene ends were 2 bases for V and 1 base for J; bases not matched to a gene: 4. This CDR3 has 16 residues. The CDR3 DNA reads as TGTGCCAGCAGCCAACCTCCGGGGGGGTCCTACAATGAGCAGTTCTTC. Its protein is CASSQPPGGSYNEQFF.

V and J are TRBV19 and TRBJ1-5; D uncertain. Deletions cut 3 bases from V and 2 bases from J, with 14 bases between. The CDR3 is 16 residues long. Germline V gene data show CDR1 as LNHDA and CDR2 as SQIVND (reference sequence). The CDR3 sequence: CASSMDGGLGNQPQHF. The CDR3 DNA is TGTGCCAGTAGTATGGATGGAGGGTTGGGCAATCAGCCCCAGCATTTT.

The chain recombines TRBV2 with TRBJ1-4, with 7 bases fitting TRBD1. The CDR3 sequence is 15 residues long. V was pared by 5 bases and J by 8 bases, with 11 bases of the junction left unmatched. Germline CDR1 and CDR2: SNHLY and FYNNEI. CDR3 in DNA: TGTGCCAGCAGTCGGGACAGCTCAAAAACCGAAAAACTGTTTTTT. It codes for CASSRDSSKTEKLFF.

The chain combines TRBV4-1 with TRBJ2-7, with D possibly TRBD2 on 6 matching bases. V was clipped by 4 bases and J by 6 bases, with 10 bases between them. Germline V gives CDR1 MGHRA, CDR2 YSYEKL. This CDR3 region has 12 residues. The CDR3 region has the DNA TGCGCCAGCAGCCTTAGGGGAGGCGAGCAGTACTTC. This encodes CASSLRGGEQYF.

The CDR3 here is CASSLARLSNEKLFF. CDR3 bases: TGTGCCAGCAGCTTAGCGCGTCTCTCTAATGAAAAACTGTTTTTT. V gene TRBV7-2 combines with J gene TRBJ1-4, with D hard to call. CDR1 and CDR2 (germline): SGHTA, FQGNSA. The CDR3 is 15 residues long. V shed 0 bases and J shed 3 bases, with 8 bases lying between them.

This clone has only one observation. The V call is TRBV28, the J call TRBJ1-6; the D is unclear. V gave up 6 bases and J gave up 0 bases, with 9 bases separating them. The CDR3 has 15 residues. Looked up from germline, CDR1 is MDHEN and CDR2 is SYDVKM. CDR3 sequence (DNA): TGTGCCAGCAGGGAAGCGAGCTCCTATAATTCACCCCTCCACTTT. Translated: CASREASSYNSPLHF.

The chain joins TRBV12-3 or TRBV12-4 to TRBJ2-3; the match to TRBD2 covers 7 bases. The CDR3 loop spans 13 amino acids. After removal of 6 bases from V and 2 bases from J, the junction contained 2 bases not matched to a gene. CDR3 region: CASSWDYTDTQYF. DNA for the CDR3: TGTGCCAGCAGCTGGGACTACACAGATACGCAGTATTTT.

V and J are TRBV12-3 or TRBV12-4 and TRBJ2-1; D may be TRBD1 (5 bases). The CDR3 consists of 13 residues. Trimming pared 3 bases from V and 10 bases from J, leaving 13 bases between. CDR3 in amino acids: CASSLYVGQEQFF. In DNA, the CDR3 is TGTGCCAGCAGTTTGTATGTAGGACAAGAGCAGTTCTTC.

This sequence joins TRBV19 and TRBJ2-2, with a tentative D call TRBD1 (5 bases). Germline values: CDR1 LNHDA, CDR2 SQIVND (reference sequence). CDR3 length: 14 residues. The V gene lost 6 bases and the J gene lost 1 base, with 9 bases spanning the gap. CDR3 nucleotides: TGTGCCAGTAGGGTCAGGGTGAACACCGGGGAGCTGTTTTTT. It is translated as CASRVRVNTGELFF.

J is TRBJ1-1 and V is TRBV5-3; D not certain. TRBV5-3 is annotated as an ORF whose role is uncertain. There are 15 residues in the CDR3. Trimming left V 1 base short and J 0 bases short, with 10 bases between. CDR3 nucleotides: TGTGCCAGAAGCTTGCCGGGGTCCCTGAACACTGAAGCTTTCTTT. Protein sequence: CARSLPGSLNTEAFF.

This clone is a singleton in its sample. J is TRBJ1-5 and V is TRBV6-5; D unclear. The CDR3 consists of 14 residues. V was clipped by 0 bases and J by 4 bases, with 7 bases between them. Looked up from germline, CDR1 is MNHEY and CDR2 is SVGAGI. The CDR3 region is CASSYSIQNQPQHF. The CDR3 DNA follows: TGTGCCAGCAGTTACTCGATACAGAATCAGCCCCAGCATTTT.

The CDR3 DNA is TGCACCAGCAGACCGGGACAGGGGTTTCATCGCCAGCCCCAGCATTTT. Protein: CTSRPGQGFHRQPQHF. This chain joins TRBV1 and TRBJ1-5; no DNA check was done on the table's D call, TRBD1. TRBV1 is a known pseudogene. The CDR3 is 16 amino acids.